This entry describes one TCR beta chain. Its antigen is unknown. The data were taken from a study of cytomegalovirus exposure and HLA in healthy donors. Study-wide points: Later analysis identified a missense DCLRE1C variant that was linked to TCR beta V- and J-gene trimming. Associated with HLA alleles at 0.05 false discovery rate in a later analysis were about 17,000 TCR beta sequences.

It was with 60 Vbeta and 13 Jbeta primers that the PCR ran. Clones were read by immunoSEQ multiplex PCR, and TCRdb kept only the in-frame ones, dropping some. This sample carries about 50,000 clones, about three quarters of them seen once, and the ten largest clones take 2.5% to 3%. CDR3 length: 15 amino acids. The junction had 17 bases not matched to a gene; V was cut back by 5 bases and J by 14 bases. Germline CDR1 MDHEN, CDR2 SYDVKM. The sample consisted of PBMCs. This clonotype was obtained from a middle-aged woman in good health and CMV-seropositive. The chain joins TRBV28 to TRBJ1-5; 8 bases align to TRBD1. CDR3 nucleotide sequence: TGTGCCAGCAGTCCGGGAGGCAGGGGGCGAGCCATTAAGCATTTT. Translated, it gives CASSPGGRGRAIKHF.